The 24 T cell receptor beta chains below all came from one sample that was sequenced in a study of shared clonotypes between healthy human individuals. Clones were read by immunoSEQ multiplex PCR, and TCRdb kept only the in-frame ones, dropping some. Here the sample spans some 980,000 clones, 76% being singletons. Sample: memory CD4+ T cells sorted from blood. This sample's subset: CD45RA-negative fraction. These receptors were collected from a young man in good health.

The chain carries TRBV19 and TRBJ2-3; TRBD2 agrees at 12 bases. The ends lost 7 bases at V and 4 bases at J; junction bases unmatched: 9. Germline CDR1 reads LNHDA; CDR2 reads SQIVND (reference sequence). CDR3 length: 16 amino acids. The CDR3 bases are TGTGCCAGTAAAAACCCTAGCGGGAGGGGGGCAGATACGCAGTATTTT. Protein product: CASKNPSGRGADTQYF.

V usage is TRBV6-1 and J usage is TRBJ2-1; TRBD2 matches 8 bases. This CDR3 has 14 amino acids. Per the germline V gene, CDR1 is MNHNS and CDR2 is SASEGT. After removal of 4 bases from V and 8 bases from J, the junction contained 7 bases not matched to a gene. CDR3 amino acids: CASSARSGGDEQFF. In DNA, the CDR3 is TGTGCCAGCAGTGCGAGAAGCGGGGGCGATGAGCAGTTCTTC.

Comment on this clone: Other nucleotide sequences in the sample specify the same CDR3. The chain carries TRBV18 and TRBJ2-7; maybe TRBD1 (5 bases). CDR3 length equals 13 residues. V was shortened by 3 bases and J by 4 bases, with 10 bases between the two germline ends. CDR1 is KGHSH, CDR2 LQKENI, per germline. CDR3 nucleotides: TGTGCCAGCTCACCCCCATCAGGGTACGAGCAGTACTTC. Encoded protein: CASSPPSGYEQYF.

The DNA for the CDR3 is TGCGCCAGCAGTGAGTCGCGGGGGTCCGAGCAGTACTTC. Protein sequence: CASSESRGSEQYF. The rearrangement joins TRBV10-2 to TRBJ2-7, with TRBD2 matching over 7 bases. Germline V gene lookup returns CDR1 WSHSY and CDR2 SAAADI. This CDR3 spans 13 amino acids. Trimming cost V 0 bases and J 6 bases; bases outside gene matches: 2.

The chain combines TRBV6-1 with TRBJ2-7; 8 bases match TRBD1. The CDR3 spans 14 residues. Germline assignment: CDR1 MNHNS and CDR2 SASEGT. The V gene end was trimmed by 3 bases and the J gene end by 4 bases; junction bases not matched to a gene: 5. In nucleotides, the CDR3 is TGTGCCAGCAGTGAGCCGGGACAGGCTTACGAGCAGTACTTC. Its translation is CASSEPGQAYEQYF.

The chain recombines TRBV11-2 with TRBJ2-3; 9 positions agree with TRBD2. The CDR3 has 16 amino acids. Germline CDR1 SGHAT, CDR2 FQNNGV. V was pared by 3 bases and J by 2 bases, with 6 bases of the junction left unmatched. CDR3 residues: CASSLTAGGYTDTQYF. CDR3 coding DNA: TGTGCCAGCAGCTTGACGGCGGGGGGGTACACAGATACGCAGTATTTT.

V usage is TRBV19 and J usage is TRBJ1-2; D is uncertain. With 7 bases removed from V and 1 base from J, the gap between germline ends came to 10 bases. Germline CDR1 is LNHDA and CDR2 is SQIVND (reference sequence). This CDR3 is 13 amino acids long. The CDR3 sequence: CASTPAVNYGYTF. Here the CDR3 DNA reads TGTGCCAGTACCCCGGCCGTTAACTATGGCTACACCTTC.

The chain employs TRBV9 and TRBJ2-4, with a weak D call TRBD2 (6 bases). The germline V and J ends were trimmed by 3 bases and 3 bases, with 16 bases remaining between them. The CDR3 length is 16 residues. The germline V gene has CDR1 SGDLS and CDR2 YYNGEE. The CDR3 region has the DNA TGTGCCAGCAGCGCAGACGGAACGGGGGACAAAAACATTCAGTACTTC. This encodes CASSADGTGDKNIQYF.

The chain recombines TRBV7-9 with TRBJ1-1, with D unresolved. The ends were cut back, 2 bases at V and 6 bases at J, with 10 bases in the middle. The CDR3 contains 13 residues. CDR1 is SEHNR and CDR2 is FQNEAQ in the germline V gene (reference sequence). DNA for the CDR3: TGTGCCAGCAGCTTAACCGAGTTTTCTGAAGCTTTCTTT. It yields the protein CASSLTEFSEAFF.

This clone was recorded a few times. This sequence may be a read error, since a much larger clone differs from it by one base. The genes are TRBV11-2 and TRBJ1-5, with D maybe TRBD1 (6 bases). This CDR3 contains 13 residues. V shed 2 bases and J shed 5 bases, with 7 bases lying between them. Germline CDR1 reads SGHAT; CDR2 reads FQNNGV. The CDR3 DNA is TGTGCCAGCAGCTTATACAGGGATCAGCCCCAGCATTTT. Its translation is CASSLYRDQPQHF. The whole variable domain, filled in from reference TRBV11-2 and TRBJ1-5, reads EAGVAQSPRYKIIEKRQSVAFWCNPISGHATLYWYQQILGQGPKLLIQFQNNGVVDDSQLPKDRFSAERLKGVDSTLKIQPAKLEDSAVYLCASSLYRDQPQHFGDGTRLSIL.

V gene TRBV2 combines with J gene TRBJ1-1; D call uncertain. Germline V gene sequence: CDR1 SNHLY, CDR2 FYNNEI. The CDR3 totals 13 residues. V shed 9 bases and J shed 1 base, with 12 bases lying between them. The CDR3 here is CASRRESNTEAFF. The CDR3, as DNA: TGTGCCAGTCGCCGGGAGTCGAACACTGAAGCTTTCTTT. The full variable domain, rest sourced from reference TRBV2 and TRBJ1-1, is EPEVTQTPSHQVTQMGQEVILRCVPISNHLYFYWYRQILGQKVEFLVSFYNNEISEKSEIFDDQFSVERPDGSNFTLKIRSTKLEDSAMYFCASRRESNTEAFFGQGTRLTVV.

The chain recombines TRBV27 with TRBJ2-4, with TRBD1 matching 7 bases. The ends lost 7 bases at V and 0 bases at J; junction bases unmatched: 12. The CDR3 consists of 17 residues. Germline values: CDR1 MNHEY, CDR2 SMNVEV (reference sequence). CDR3 in amino acids: CASMGQTGTIAKNIQYF. The CDR3 coding sequence is TGTGCCAGCATGGGACAGACAGGAACAATAGCCAAAAACATTCAGTACTTC.

The CDR3 loop is CASSLGGGSSGNTIYF. Written as DNA, the CDR3 is TGTGCCAGCAGCTTGGGCGGGGGATCCTCTGGAAACACCATATATTTT. The genes are TRBV5-4 and TRBJ1-3; tentatively, D is TRBD1 (5 bases). The CDR3 loop spans 16 amino acids. Trimming shortened V by 0 bases and J by 0 bases, and 10 bases separated the two germline ends. Per germline, CDR1 SGHNT and CDR2 YYREEE (reference sequence).

CDR3: CASSVGLAETQYF. CDR3 coding DNA: TGTGCCAGCTCAGTGGGGCTAGCCGAGACCCAGTACTTC. This rearrangement joins TRBV18 to TRBJ2-5, with D tentatively TRBD1 or TRBD2 (5 bases each). V was clipped by 5 bases and J by 5 bases, with 12 bases between them. The V gene's germline CDR1 is KGHSH and CDR2 LQKENI. This CDR3 region has 13 residues.

The genes are TRBV30 and TRBJ2-3; 7 bases map to TRBD1. V gave up 7 bases and J gave up 0 bases; unmatched junction bases: 4. Per the germline V gene, CDR1 is GTSNPN and CDR2 is SVGIG (reference sequence). The CDR3 has 13 residues. The CDR3, as DNA: TGTGCCTCACAGGGGCTAAGCACAGATACGCAGTATTTT. This sequence encodes CASQGLSTDTQYF.

This sequence joins TRBV7-6 and TRBJ1-5; D call uncertain. V lost 1 base and J 5 bases, leaving 6 bases between the germline ends. CDR3 length equals 13 residues. Germline V lookup: CDR1 SGHVS, CDR2 FNYEAQ. The CDR3 nucleotides are TGTGCCAGCAGCTTAGTCCGGGATCAGCCCCAGCATTTT. Encoded protein: CASSLVRDQPQHF.

The chain combines TRBV5-1 with TRBJ2-2; 9 positions agree with TRBD1. Losses at the gene ends were 4 bases for V and 4 bases for J; bases not matched to a gene: 11. Germline assignment: CDR1 SGHRS and CDR2 YFSETQ. CDR3 length equals 17 residues. CDR3 protein: CASSPTGTGPSTGELFF. In nucleotides, the CDR3 is TGCGCCAGCAGCCCAACCGGGACAGGGCCATCCACCGGGGAGCTGTTTTTT. Supplemented by reference TRBV5-1 and TRBJ2-2, the full variable domain reads KAGVTQTPRYLIKTRGQQVTLSCSPISGHRSVSWYQQTPGQGLQFLFEYFSETQRNKGNFPGRFSGRQFSNSRSEMNVSTLELGDSALYLCASSPTGTGPSTGELFFGEGSRLTVL.

On this clone itself: Just one base apart from a much larger clone, this may be a read error. This CDR3 is also generated by other DNA sequences in the sample. The CDR3 DNA reads as TGTGCCAGCAGTCGGGACAGGGGGAACACTGAAGCTTTCTTT. Translation: CASSRDRGNTEAFF. V usage is TRBV6-1 and J usage is TRBJ1-1, with 10 bases that match TRBD1. The V segment lost 5 bases and the J segment 1 base; nucleotides outside the gene matches: 1. In germline, CDR1 is MNHNS, CDR2 SASEGT. There are 14 residues in the CDR3.

Only a few counts were recorded for this clone. The chain employs TRBV19 and TRBJ1-6; no firm D call. CDR3 length: 14 amino acids. The V end lost 3 bases, the J end lost 7 bases, and 10 bases lay between the germline ends. Germline lookup yields CDR1 LNHDA and CDR2 SQIVND (reference sequence). The CDR3 DNA follows: TGTGCCAGTAGTATCGGGCAGAGGAATTCACCCCTCCACTTT. As protein: CASSIGQRNSPLHF.

The gene calls are TRBV19 and TRBJ2-5, with 8 bases aligning to TRBD1. J was trimmed by 5 bases and V by 5 bases; bases with no gene match: 7. Germline V gene lookup returns CDR1 LNHDA and CDR2 SQIVND (reference sequence). The length of the CDR3 is 14 residues. The DNA for the CDR3 is TGTGCCAGTAGTCTGACAGGGGCCAGGGAGACCCAGTACTTC. It specifies CASSLTGARETQYF.

This clone showed up just a few times. The chain couples TRBV10-3 to TRBJ2-5; TRBD2 aligns across 11 bases. The CDR3 length is 15 residues. Trimming removed 6 bases from V and 2 bases from J; junction bases left unmatched: 5. The germline V gene encodes CDR1 ENHRY and CDR2 SYGVKD. This chain's CDR3 is CAIRAGTSGQETQYF. The CDR3 DNA is TGTGCCATCAGAGCCGGGACTAGCGGACAAGAGACCCAGTACTTC.

CDR3: CASSDSNSNQPQHF. The CDR3 DNA reads TGTGCCAGCAGTGACTCGAATAGCAATCAGCCCCAGCATTTT. V usage is TRBV6-4 and J usage is TRBJ1-5; D unresolved. V was trimmed by 0 bases and J by 0 bases, leaving 3 bases between them. Germline V gene lookup returns CDR1 MRHNA and CDR2 SNTAGT. The CDR3 length is 14 residues.

Concerning this clone: Different DNA sequences within this sample yield the same CDR3. J is TRBJ1-3 and V is TRBV15; D remains ambiguous. Germline CDR1 LNHNV, CDR2 YYDKDF (reference sequence). Trimming stripped 0 bases from V and 0 bases from J, with 6 bases between. The CDR3 is made up of 15 amino acids. The CDR3 nucleotides are TGTGCCACCAGCAGAGATCGTCTCTCTGGAAACACCATATATTTT. This translates into CATSRDRLSGNTIYF.

The rearrangement joins TRBV5-6 to TRBJ2-5; TRBD2 matches at 9 bases. CDR3 length: 16 amino acids. The germline V gene has CDR1 SGHDT and CDR2 YYEEEE. V was clipped by 6 bases and J by 0 bases; unmatched bases: 9. The CDR3 region is CASTLQTSGHQETQYF. CDR3 nucleotide sequence: TGTGCCAGCACCCTACAGACTAGCGGCCACCAAGAGACCCAGTACTTC. Full variable domain (outside the CDR3, taken from reference TRBV5-6 and TRBJ2-5): DAGVTQSPTHLIKTRGQQVTLRCSPKSGHDTVSWYQQALGQGPQFIFQYYEEEERQRGNFPDRFSGHQFPNYSSELNVNALLLGDSALYLCASTLQTSGHQETQYFGPGTRLLVL.